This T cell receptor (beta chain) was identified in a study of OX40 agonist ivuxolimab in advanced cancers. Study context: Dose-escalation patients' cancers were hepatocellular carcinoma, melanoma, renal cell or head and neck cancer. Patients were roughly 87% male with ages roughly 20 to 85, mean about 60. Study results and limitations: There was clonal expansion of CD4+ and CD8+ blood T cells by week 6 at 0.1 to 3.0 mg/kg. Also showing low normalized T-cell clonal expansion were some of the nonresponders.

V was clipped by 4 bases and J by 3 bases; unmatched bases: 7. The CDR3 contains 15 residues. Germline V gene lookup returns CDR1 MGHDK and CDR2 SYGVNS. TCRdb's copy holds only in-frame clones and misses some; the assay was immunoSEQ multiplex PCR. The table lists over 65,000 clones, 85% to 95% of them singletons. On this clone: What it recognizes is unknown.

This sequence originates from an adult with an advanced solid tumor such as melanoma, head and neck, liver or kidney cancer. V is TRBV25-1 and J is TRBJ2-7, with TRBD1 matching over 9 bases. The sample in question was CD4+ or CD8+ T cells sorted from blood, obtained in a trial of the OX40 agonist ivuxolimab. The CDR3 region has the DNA TGTGCCAGCAGTGCCCCGGGACAGGGACACTACGAGCAGTACTTC. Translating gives CASSAPGQGHYEQYF.